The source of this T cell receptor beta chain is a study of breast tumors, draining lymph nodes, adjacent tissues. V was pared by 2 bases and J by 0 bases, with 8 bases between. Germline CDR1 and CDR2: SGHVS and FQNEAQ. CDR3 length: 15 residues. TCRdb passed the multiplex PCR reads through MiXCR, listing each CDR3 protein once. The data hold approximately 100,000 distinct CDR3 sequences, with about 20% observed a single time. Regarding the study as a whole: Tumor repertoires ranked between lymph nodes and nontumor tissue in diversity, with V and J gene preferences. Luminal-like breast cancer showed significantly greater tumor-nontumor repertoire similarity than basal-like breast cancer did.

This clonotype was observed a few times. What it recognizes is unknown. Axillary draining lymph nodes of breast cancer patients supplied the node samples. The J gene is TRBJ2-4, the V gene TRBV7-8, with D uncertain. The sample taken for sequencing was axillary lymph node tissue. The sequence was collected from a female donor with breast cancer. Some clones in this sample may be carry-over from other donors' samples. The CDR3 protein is CASSLNREAKNIQYF. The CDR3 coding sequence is TGTGCCAGCAGCTTAAACCGCGAAGCCAAAAACATTCAGTACTTC.